This T cell receptor beta chain comes out of a study of cytomegalovirus exposure and HLA in healthy donors. Researchers ran the PCR with 60 Vbeta and 13 Jbeta primers. Only in-frame clones appear in the TCRdb table, and some are missing; sequencing was by immunoSEQ multiplex PCR. This sample carries 130,000 or so clones, with roughly 2% going to the ten biggest clones. As regards this clone: Its antigen is as yet unknown.

The CDR3 consists of 12 residues. Germline V gives CDR1 SGHTA, CDR2 FQGNSA. Trimming stripped 5 bases from V and 8 bases from J, with 12 bases between. Whole-study findings and limits: A later analysis linked a missense DCLRE1C variant to TCR beta V- and J-gene trimming.

The genes are TRBV7-2 and TRBJ1-2, with D uncertain. This clonotype was sampled from a woman aged 55-70 years in good health and CMV-seronegative. Sequencing was done on a sample of PBMCs. This CDR3 is CASSPDRVGYTF. The CDR3, as DNA: TGTGCCAGCAGCCCCGACCGGGTCGGCTACACCTTC.